The 27 T cell receptor beta chains below come from one sample, sequenced in a study of PD-1 blockade in mismatch repair-deficient tumors. Profiling relied on immunoSEQ multiplex PCR, and the TCRdb table lists in-frame clones only, not all of them. The table has approximately 63,000 clones, approximately 88% seen once. Sample: peripheral blood, taken 52 weeks after starting pembrolizumab. All receptors derive from an adult with mismatch repair-deficient cancer.

The rearrangement uses TRBV7-3 and TRBJ2-3; 8 bases agree with TRBD2. Per the germline V gene, CDR1 is SGHTA and CDR2 is FQGTGA. The CDR3 is 15 amino acids. The V and J ends lost 5 bases and 4 bases, in that order; junction bases with no gene match: 8. The chain's CDR3 is CASSPAGGTADTQYF. In nucleotides, the CDR3 is TGTGCCAGCAGCCCCGCGGGAGGTACGGCAGATACGCAGTATTTT. Using reference TRBV7-3 and TRBJ2-3 for the parts outside the CDR3, the full variable domain is GAGVSQTPSNKVTEKGKYVELRCDPISGHTALYWYRQSLGQGPEFLIYFQGTGAADDSGLPNDRFFAVRPEGSVSTLKIQRTERGDSAVYLCASSPAGGTADTQYFGPGTRLTVL.

The rearrangement joins TRBV25-1 to TRBJ2-7; D possibly matches TRBD1 or TRBD2 (7 bases each). V was trimmed by 2 bases and J by 5 bases, leaving 16 bases between them. CDR1 is MGHDK and CDR2 is SYGVNS in the germline V gene. The CDR3 spans 15 residues. Here the CDR3 reads CASSELGRGGDEQYF. CDR3 DNA: TGTGCCAGCAGTGAACTCGGCAGGGGGGGGGACGAGCAGTACTTC.

This chain uses TRBV27 with TRBJ2-7; D not certain. This CDR3 has 10 residues. The germline gives CDR1 MNHEY, CDR2 SMNVEV (reference sequence). Trimming cost V 8 bases and J 3 bases, with 5 bases left between them. CDR3 DNA: TGTGCCAGCGGAAACTACGAGCAGTACTTC. This sequence encodes CASGNYEQYF.

CDR3 sequence reads: CASSITDGGYEQYF. As DNA, the CDR3 is TGTGCCAGTAGTATCACGGACGGGGGCTACGAGCAGTACTTC. V is TRBV19 and J is TRBJ2-7; a possible D gene is TRBD2 (6 bases). V was clipped by 3 bases and J by 3 bases, with 12 bases between them. Germline CDR1 reads LNHDA; CDR2 reads SQIVND (reference sequence). CDR3 length: 14 residues.

This rearrangement joins TRBV10-3 to TRBJ2-7; no reliable D call. The V end was cut by 10 bases, the J end by 1 base, with 17 bases between. The length of the CDR3 is 14 residues. In germline, CDR1 is ENHRY, CDR2 SYGVKD. CDR3 sequence reads: CATRFGEFSYEQYF. The CDR3 DNA sequence: TGTGCCACCAGGTTTGGGGAATTTTCCTACGAGCAGTACTTC.

V is TRBV29-1 and J is TRBJ1-3, with D hard to call. Trimming cost V 4 bases and J 4 bases, with 5 bases left between them. Germline-derived CDR1 and CDR2 are SQVTM and ANQGSEA. The CDR3 is made up of 11 amino acids. CDR3: CSVGQGNTIYF. The CDR3 DNA follows: TGCAGCGTTGGTCAGGGAAACACCATATATTTT.

The chain uses TRBV11-2 and TRBJ1-2, with a tentative D call TRBD1 (5 bases). V was cut by 5 bases and J by 3 bases, with 19 bases left in between. The length of the CDR3 is 16 residues. In germline, CDR1 is SGHAT, CDR2 FQNNGV. The CDR3 is CASSTMGGLGDYGYTF. DNA for the CDR3: TGTGCCAGCAGCACAATGGGGGGACTGGGAGACTATGGCTACACCTTC.

V gene TRBV7-9 combines with J gene TRBJ1-4, with 12 bases matching TRBD1. J lost 11 bases, V lost 5 bases, and 9 bases had no gene match. CDR3 length: 15 amino acids. Per the germline V gene, CDR1 is SEHNR and CDR2 is FQNEAQ (reference sequence). CDR3 bases: TGTGCCAGCAGCGTCAGGGGACAGGGGGCCCGGAAACTGTTTTTT. Amino acids: CASSVRGQGARKLFF.

CDR3 sequence: CASSETWGANYGYTF. The DNA for the CDR3 is TGTGCCAGCAGTGAGACGTGGGGGGCTAACTATGGCTACACCTTC. The V and J genes are TRBV13 and TRBJ1-2; a weak D match, TRBD1 (5 bases). The CDR3 has 15 amino acids. V was trimmed by 6 bases and J by 0 bases, leaving 14 bases between them. Germline lookup yields CDR1 PRHDT and CDR2 FYEKMQ (reference sequence).

The gene calls are TRBV6-5 and TRBJ1-2; 8 nucleotides agree with TRBD1. The CDR3 sequence is 14 residues long. With V trimmed by 5 bases and J by 4 bases, 6 bases remained unmatched. Germline V CDR1 and CDR2: MNHEY, SVGAGI. The CDR3 coding sequence is TGTGCCAGCAGTCCCGGGACAGGCCGCTATGGCTACACCTTC. This translates into CASSPGTGRYGYTF.

The chain employs TRBV6-6 and TRBJ2-3; the D gene is possibly TRBD1 (6 bases). This CDR3 region has 13 residues. V was clipped by 5 bases and J by 4 bases, with 10 bases between them. Germline assignment: CDR1 MNHNY and CDR2 SVGAGI (reference sequence). DNA for the CDR3: TGTGCCAGCAGTAGGGGGTGGGCAGATACGCAGTATTTT. Its translation is CASSRGWADTQYF.

The J gene is TRBJ1-3, the V gene TRBV28; D ambiguous. V was pared by 2 bases and J by 2 bases, with 10 bases between. CDR3 length: 15 residues. Germline V lookup: CDR1 MDHEN, CDR2 SYDVKM. CDR3 sequence (DNA): TGTGCCAGCAGTTTACGGGTTGCAGCTGGAAACACCATATATTTT. Its protein is CASSLRVAAGNTIYF. The variable domain in full, completed from reference TRBV28 and TRBJ1-3, reads DVKVTQSSRYLVKRTGEKVFLECVQDMDHENMFWYRQDPGLGLRLIYFSYDVKMKEKGDIPEGYSVSREKKERFSLILESASTNQTSMYLCASSLRVAAGNTIYFGEGSWLTVV.

About this clone: Compared with germline, one end of the junction differs, possibly owing to a read error. The chain is built from TRBV5-1 and TRBJ2-5, with 10 bases fitting TRBD1. The CDR3 runs 12 residues. CDR1 is SGHRS and CDR2 is YFSETQ in the germline V gene. This CDR3 is CASSPTGGERNF. In DNA form, the CDR3 reads TGCGCCAGCAGCCCGACAGGGGGCGAGAGGAACTTC.

The V call is TRBV21-1, the J call TRBJ2-1; whether TRBD1, the table's D call, matches the DNA was not checked. TRBV21-1 is annotated as a pseudogene. This CDR3 comprises 17 residues. The CDR3 nucleotides read TGTGCCAGCAGCAAAGCACAGAGCTCGGTATTGGACAATGAGCAGTTCTTC. This encodes CASSKAQSSVLDNEQFF.

This chain links TRBV5-6 with TRBJ2-1, with TRBD2 matching over 12 bases. V trimming: 3 bases; J trimming: 10 bases; junction bases outside the gene matches: 8. Germline values: CDR1 SGHDT, CDR2 YYEEEE. The CDR3 consists of 15 residues. The CDR3 loop is CASSYSSGRAGEQFF. The CDR3 DNA follows: TGTGCCAGCAGCTATTCTAGCGGGAGGGCCGGGGAGCAGTTCTTC.

This chain connects TRBV28 to TRBJ1-1, with D possibly TRBD1 on 6 matching bases. CDR1 is MDHEN and CDR2 is SYDVKM in the germline V gene. The CDR3 runs to 15 residues. The V end was cut by 0 bases, the J end by 6 bases, with 14 bases between. The CDR3 sequence is CASSLWALGGSEAFF. CDR3 nucleotides: TGTGCCAGCAGTTTATGGGCTCTTGGGGGCTCTGAAGCTTTCTTT.

The chain combines TRBV5-1 with TRBJ2-3; D possibly corresponds to TRBD2 (6 bases). Looked up from germline, CDR1 is SGHRS and CDR2 is YFSETQ. Trimming pared 3 bases from V and 4 bases from J, leaving 12 bases between. The CDR3 has 14 amino acids. The CDR3 here is CASSSRSGADTQYF. CDR3 nucleotide sequence: TGCGCCAGCAGCTCGCGATCGGGAGCAGATACGCAGTATTTT.

The chain has TRBV23-1 and TRBJ1-1, with 7 positions matching TRBD1. TRBV23-1 carries the ORF label, with uncertain function. Trimming cost V 2 bases and J 7 bases; bases outside gene matches: 13. This CDR3 spans 16 amino acids. CDR3 loop: CASSQIEDVQGFEAFF. CDR3 nucleotide sequence: TGCGCCAGCAGTCAAATAGAAGACGTACAGGGGTTTGAAGCTTTCTTT.

This chain uses TRBV5-1 with TRBJ2-7; 9 positions match TRBD1. CDR3 length equals 16 residues. Germline V lookup: CDR1 SGHRS, CDR2 YFSETQ. Trimming removed 0 bases from V and 1 base from J; junction bases left unmatched: 5. CDR3 amino acids: CASSLGTGGQSYEQYF. CDR3 bases: TGCGCCAGCAGCTTGGGAACAGGGGGCCAATCCTACGAGCAGTACTTC. Using reference TRBV5-1 and TRBJ2-7 for the parts outside the CDR3, the full variable domain is KAGVTQTPRYLIKTRGQQVTLSCSPISGHRSVSWYQQTPGQGLQFLFEYFSETQRNKGNFPGRFSGRQFSNSRSEMNVSTLELGDSALYLCASSLGTGGQSYEQYFGPGTRLTVT.

The chain is built from TRBV5-6 and TRBJ2-3, with 8 bases matching TRBD2. Germline CDR1 and CDR2: SGHDT and YYEEEE. This CDR3 spans 16 amino acids. Unmatched junction bases numbered 7, after V lost 4 bases and J lost 0 bases. CDR3: CASSRTSGISTDTQYF. In DNA form, the CDR3 reads TGTGCCAGCAGCCGTACTAGCGGCATAAGCACAGATACGCAGTATTTT.

This clone was picked up one time. The V gene is TRBV5-1, the J gene TRBJ2-1; D not certain. Germline lookup yields CDR1 SGHRS and CDR2 YFSETQ. The CDR3 contains 16 residues. V was cut by 0 bases and J by 0 bases, with 10 bases left in between. CDR3 loop: CASSLVLVSSYNEQFF. Written as DNA, the CDR3 is TGCGCCAGCAGCTTGGTCCTAGTCAGCTCCTACAATGAGCAGTTCTTC.

The CDR3 DNA reads TGTGCCAGAAGCTTGGTAGGCTGGGACACTGAAGCTTTCTTT. Its translation: CARSLVGWDTEAFF. The chain joins TRBV5-3 to TRBJ1-1; D is undetermined. TRBV5-3 is annotated as an ORF whose role is uncertain. Trimming took 0 bases from V and 3 from J, leaving 9 bases between them. The CDR3 runs 14 residues.

This clone appeared a few times. The chain carries TRBV4-2 and TRBJ1-5; 8 bases line up with TRBD1. Germline CDR1 and CDR2: LGHNA and YNFKEQ. The CDR3 is 15 residues long. Trimming removed 10 bases from V and 0 bases from J; junction bases left unmatched: 8. The CDR3 is CATRDRLFSNQPQHF. DNA of the CDR3: TGTGCCACCAGGGACAGGCTGTTTAGCAATCAGCCCCAGCATTTT.

This clone was seen a handful of times. The rearrangement uses TRBV28 and TRBJ2-5, with D tentatively TRBD1 or TRBD2 (5 bases each). V gave up 5 bases and J gave up 5 bases, with 21 bases separating them. CDR3 length equals 16 residues. From germline, CDR1 is MDHEN and CDR2 SYDVKM. CDR3 region: CASSRPGRRRLETQYF. The CDR3 DNA sequence: TGTGCCAGCAGTCGTCCGGGACGGAGAAGGTTGGAGACCCAGTACTTC. The whole variable domain, filled in from reference TRBV28 and TRBJ2-5, reads DVKVTQSSRYLVKRTGEKVFLECVQDMDHENMFWYRQDPGLGLRLIYFSYDVKMKEKGDIPEGYSVSREKKERFSLILESASTNQTSMYLCASSRPGRRRLETQYFGPGTRLLVL.

V and J are TRBV14 and TRBJ1-1, with TRBD1 matching over 7 bases. Germline assignment: CDR1 SGHDN and CDR2 FVKESK. J lost 7 bases, V lost 4 bases, and 9 bases had no gene match. The CDR3 loop spans 14 amino acids. The CDR3 spells CASSPQGGAGEAFF. The DNA of the CDR3 is TGTGCCAGCAGCCCCCAGGGGGGGGCAGGTGAAGCTTTCTTT.

The chain employs TRBV7-6 and TRBJ1-3, with 9 bases fitting TRBD1. The CDR3 runs 15 residues. Germline CDR1 and CDR2: SGHVS and FNYEAQ. J lost 4 bases, V lost 5 bases, and 6 bases had no gene match. The CDR3 spells CASSPGQGRGNTIYF. Here the CDR3 DNA reads TGTGCCAGCAGCCCGGGACAGGGCCGGGGAAACACCATATATTTT.

The chain uses TRBV29-1 and TRBJ2-2; possibly TRBD2 for D (5 bases). The CDR3 loop spans 15 amino acids. The ends were cut back, 1 base at V and 5 bases at J, with 14 bases in the middle. Germline assignment: CDR1 SQVTM and CDR2 ANQGSEA. The DNA of the CDR3 is TGCAGCGTTGAAGGGGAACTAGGGTCAACCGGGGAGCTGTTTTTT. It is translated as CSVEGELGSTGELFF.